This T cell receptor (beta chain) was sequenced during a study of prognosis after radiotherapy for stage I lung cancer. Whole-study context: Between early 2018 and January 2019, patients with stage I non-small cell lung cancer were enrolled.

Peripheral venous blood was drawn in roughly 5.4-milliliter volumes, with a draw taken at each of two separate time points. At least ten counts were recorded for this clonotype. With two-round multiplex PCR, TCR beta CDR3 sequences were amplified from genomic DNA. Round-one PCR had primers specific to each TRBV and TRBJ gene. TCRdb reprocessed the multiplex PCR reads with MiXCR, giving one entry per CDR3 protein. The repertoire holds about 13,000 distinct CDR3 sequences, with around 50% as singletons. The CDR3 runs 16 residues. In germline, CDR1 is WSHSY, CDR2 SAAADI. Germline trimming cut 3 bases from V and 7 bases from J; bases unmatched to any gene: 9.

This clonotype was sampled from a donor aged 50 or older with non-small cell lung cancer. Sequencing used PBMCs, obtained before or after stereotactic body radiation therapy (not recorded which). V usage is TRBV10-2 and J usage is TRBJ2-1; the match to TRBD2 covers 10 bases. DNA for the CDR3: TGCGCCAGCAGTGACGTCTTAGCGGGAGGTCGTAATGAGCAGTTCTTC. Translating gives CASSDVLAGGRNEQFF.